These 11 T cell receptor beta chains came from one sample sequenced in a study of shared clonotypes between healthy human individuals (dated by TCRdb to the early 2020s). Preparation of the library involved the immunoSEQ multiplex PCR assay. Drawn from immuneACCESS, this table holds only the in-frame rearrangements with V and J called that TCRdb kept. Clones are partly lost; checked studies trace under half to an unresolved V gene and leave the rest unexplained. This sample has approximately 98,000 clones in its table, and about 70% of those were observed once. In total, the top ten clones hold approximately 24% of the sample. Sequencing input: memory CD8+ T cells sorted from blood. This sample's cell subset or site label indicates: CD45RO+ cells pooled with CCR7-negative TemRA cells. The receptors shown here come from a woman aged 30 to 39 in good health.

DNA of the CDR3: TGTGCCAGCAGTTGGGGAACCAGGGGGCGCGGGACAGATACGCAGTATTTT. Translating it yields CASSWGTRGRGTDTQYF. The V and J genes are TRBV27 and TRBJ2-3; TRBD1 agrees at 8 bases. Germline V gene sequence: CDR1 MNHEY, CDR2 SMNVEV (reference sequence). This CDR3 contains 17 residues. The trim removed 4 bases at V and 3 bases at J, leaving 12 bases unmatched.

The rearrangement uses TRBV15 and TRBJ1-4, with 9 bases aligning to TRBD1. The germline gives CDR1 LNHNV, CDR2 YYDKDF (reference sequence). The CDR3 loop spans 17 amino acids. Unmatched junction bases numbered 7, after V lost 4 bases and J lost 1 base. The CDR3: CATSKQGAGITNEKLFF. The CDR3 DNA is TGTGCCACCAGCAAACAGGGGGCCGGGATAACTAATGAAAAACTGTTTTTT. The variable domain in full, completed from reference TRBV15 and TRBJ1-4, reads DAMVIQNPRYQVTQFGKPVTLSCSQTLNHNVMYWYQQKSSQAPKLLFHYYDKDFNNEADTPDNFQSRRPNTSFCFLDIRSPGLGDTAMYLCATSKQGAGITNEKLFFGSGTQLSVL.

This chain uses TRBV28 with TRBJ2-3, with D possibly matching TRBD2 (7 bases). With 6 bases removed from V and 4 bases from J, the gap between germline ends came to 17 bases. This CDR3 contains 15 residues. CDR1 is MDHEN, CDR2 SYDVKM, per germline. CDR3 protein: CASSLRESGADTQYF. The CDR3 DNA is TGTGCCAGCAGCCTGCGGGAGTCAGGGGCAGATACGCAGTATTTT.

The chain is built from TRBV9 and TRBJ2-6; TRBD1 is a possible D gene (5 bases). This CDR3 is built from 15 residues. Per germline, CDR1 SGDLS and CDR2 YYNGEE. Trimming pared 6 bases from V and 0 bases from J, leaving 10 bases between. The CDR3: CASNSDNSGANVLTF. The DNA for the CDR3 is TGTGCCAGCAACTCGGACAACTCTGGGGCCAACGTCCTGACTTTC.

This chain uses TRBV13 with TRBJ2-7, with D possibly matching TRBD2 (6 bases). The germline V gene has CDR1 PRHDT and CDR2 FYEKMQ (reference sequence). With 0 bases removed from V and 4 bases from J, the gap between germline ends came to 10 bases. CDR3 length: 14 residues. CDR3 DNA: TGTGCCAGCAGCTTAGGGACTAGGGGATACGAGCAGTACTTC. It yields the protein CASSLGTRGYEQYF.

The genes are TRBV7-8 and TRBJ2-5; TRBD2 matches at 8 bases. CDR3 size: 17 residues. The germline V gene encodes CDR1 SGHVS and CDR2 FQNEAQ. With V trimmed by 0 bases and J by 5 bases, 11 bases remained unmatched. The CDR3 bases are TGTGCCAGCAGCTTAGCTCCGGGAGGGCCCTCTTGGGAGACCCAGTACTTC. Translated, it gives CASSLAPGGPSWETQYF.

The chain links TRBV30 to TRBJ1-3; a weak D match, TRBD1 (5 bases). The ends were cut back, 1 base at V and 4 bases at J, with 14 bases in the middle. The CDR3 extends over 15 amino acids. Per the germline V gene, CDR1 is GTSNPN and CDR2 is SVGIG (reference sequence). Written as DNA, the CDR3 is TGTGCCTGGAGTGGGGTCGGGGACGTCGGAAACACCATATATTTT. Amino acid sequence: CAWSGVGDVGNTIYF. Full variable domain (rest looked up from reference TRBV30 and TRBJ1-3): SQTIHQWPATLVQPVGSPLSLECTVEGTSNPNLYWYRQAAGRGLQLLFYSVGIGQISSEVPQNLSASRPQDRQFILSSKKLLLSDSGFYLCAWSGVGDVGNTIYFGEGSWLTVV.

In regard to this clone: Germline and junction disagree at one end, which may indicate a read error. J is TRBJ2-1 and V is TRBV2, with D uncertain. CDR1 and CDR2 (germline): SNHLY, FYNNEI. The CDR3 sequence is 10 residues long. In DNA, the CDR3 is TGTGCCAGCAGTGAAGCGCTTATGGTCTTC. Residues: CASSEALMVF. Together with reference TRBV2 and TRBJ2-1, the CDR3 gives the full variable domain: EPEVTQTPSHQVTQMGQEVILRCVPISNHLYFYWYRQILGQKVEFLVSFYNNEISEKSEIFDDQFSVERPDGSNFTLKIRSTKLEDSAMYFCASSEALMVFGPGTRLTVL.

This clone has at least ten counts. The chain links TRBV6-1 to TRBJ2-3; D might be TRBD1 (7 bases). Germline V gives CDR1 MNHNS, CDR2 SASEGT. The V and J ends lost 10 bases and 5 bases respectively, with 16 bases between them. This CDR3 comprises 13 residues. This CDR3 reads CATGAGQVDTQYF. CDR3 sequence (DNA): TGTGCCACGGGGGCAGGACAGGTAGATACGCAGTATTTT.

This clone has more than one count but fewer than ten. The chain links TRBV2 to TRBJ2-7; 8 nucleotides align to TRBD1. The CDR3 is 15 residues long. The J segment lost 0 bases and the V segment lost 4 bases, leaving 5 bases of the junction unmatched. Germline assignment: CDR1 SNHLY and CDR2 FYNNEI. In DNA, the CDR3 is TGTGCCAGCAGTGCCAAGACAGGGGACTCCTACGAGCAGTACTTC. Translating gives CASSAKTGDSYEQYF.

V usage is TRBV15 and J usage is TRBJ2-3; D call uncertain. This CDR3 comprises 16 residues. The V gene lost 5 bases and the J gene lost 0 bases, with 15 bases spanning the gap. The germline V gene has CDR1 LNHNV and CDR2 YYDKDF (reference sequence). The CDR3 loop is CATSPTTPDSTDTQYF. CDR3 nucleotide sequence: TGTGCCACCAGCCCAACTACCCCCGACAGCACAGATACGCAGTATTTT.